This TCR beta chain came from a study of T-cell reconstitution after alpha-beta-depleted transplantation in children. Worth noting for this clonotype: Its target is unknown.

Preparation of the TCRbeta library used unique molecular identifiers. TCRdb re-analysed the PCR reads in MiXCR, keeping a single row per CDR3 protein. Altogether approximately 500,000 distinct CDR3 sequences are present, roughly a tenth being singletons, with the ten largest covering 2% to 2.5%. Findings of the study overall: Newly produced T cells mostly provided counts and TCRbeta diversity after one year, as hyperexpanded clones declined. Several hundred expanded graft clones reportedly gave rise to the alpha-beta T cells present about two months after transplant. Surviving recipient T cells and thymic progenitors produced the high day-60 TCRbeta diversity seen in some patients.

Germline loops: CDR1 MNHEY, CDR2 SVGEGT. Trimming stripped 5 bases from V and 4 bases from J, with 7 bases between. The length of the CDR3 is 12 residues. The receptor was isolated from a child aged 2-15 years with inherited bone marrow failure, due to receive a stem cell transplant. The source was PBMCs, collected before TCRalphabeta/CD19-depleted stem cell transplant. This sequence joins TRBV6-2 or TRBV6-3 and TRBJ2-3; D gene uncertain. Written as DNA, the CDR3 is TGTGCCAGCAGTGATCGGTCAGATACGCAGTATTTT. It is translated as CASSDRSDTQYF.